Presented here are 32 T cell receptor beta chains from one specimen sequenced in a study of beta chain features in type 1 diabetes. General study results and limits: In every one of the four CD4+ subsets, TCRB CDR3s were moderately but significantly shorter in Type 1 diabetes patients.

No cognate antigen is known for these TCRs. Sequenced material consisted of expressed TCRB transcripts (all of the isolated RNA was reverse transcribed). The data were produced by immunoSEQ multiplex PCR, yet TCRdb's version contains in-frame clones alone and is incomplete. The profile covers 150,000 or so clones, with around 8.3% appearing a single time and 0.45% to 0.6% taken by the ten largest. The specimen sequenced was central memory CD4+ T cells from blood. Receptor source: a young woman with type 1 diabetes.

The DNA for the CDR3 is TGTGCCAGCAGTACCAGACAGGGCGATCAGCCCCAGCATTTT. It is translated as CASSTRQGDQPQHF. This chain links TRBV2 with TRBJ1-5; 7 nucleotides agree with TRBD1. V trimming: 5 bases; J trimming: 5 bases; junction bases outside the gene matches: 6. The CDR3 extends over 14 amino acids. The V gene's germline CDR1 is SNHLY and CDR2 FYNNEI.

CDR3 nucleotide sequence: TGTGCCAGCAGCTCAGACTCTGTCACCGGGGAGCTGTTTTTT. It yields the protein CASSSDSVTGELFF. The chain uses TRBV11-3 and TRBJ2-2, with D hard to call. V shed 4 bases and J shed 4 bases, with 10 bases lying between them. Germline assignment: CDR1 SGHNT and CDR2 YENEEA. This CDR3 contains 14 residues.

The gene calls are TRBV28 and TRBJ2-7; tentative D call: TRBD1 (5 bases). CDR3 length: 12 amino acids. Deletions cut 10 bases from V and 1 base from J, with 11 bases between. CDR1 is MDHEN, CDR2 SYDVKM, per germline. The CDR3 reads CATGQGSYEQYF. The CDR3 nucleotides are TGTGCCACCGGGCAGGGTTCCTACGAGCAGTACTTC.

This clone has just a few counts. The genes are TRBV29-1 and TRBJ2-5; D gene uncertain. The CDR3 sequence is 12 residues long. Germline V gene sequence: CDR1 SQVTM, CDR2 ANQGSEA. Trimming cost V 4 bases and J 5 bases, with 11 bases left between them. In DNA, the CDR3 is TGCAGCGTTGGCACTACGGGTGAGACCCAGTACTTC. Encoded protein: CSVGTTGETQYF.

The rearrangement joins TRBV28 to TRBJ1-2, with a weak D call TRBD1 (5 bases). The germline V gene has CDR1 MDHEN and CDR2 SYDVKM. V shed 7 bases and J shed 1 base, with 19 bases lying between them. The CDR3 spans 16 residues. CDR3 DNA: TGTGCCAGCACCGACGTCGCGGACACCTATAACTATGGCTACACCTTC. As protein: CASTDVADTYNYGYTF.

The chain uses TRBV4-3 and TRBJ2-2; 7 positions agree with TRBD2. This CDR3 has 16 amino acids. Germline values: CDR1 LGHNA, CDR2 YSLEER. V was clipped by 4 bases and J by 7 bases; unmatched bases: 12. The CDR3 nucleotides are TGCGCCAGCAGCCGTAATCGGGGCGGGAGCGGCGGGGAGCTGTTTTTT. Protein product: CASSRNRGGSGGELFF.

In this sample, this clone turned up a few times. The chain has TRBV18 and TRBJ2-5, with 9 bases matching TRBD2. The CDR3 spans 15 residues. CDR1 is KGHSH, CDR2 LQKENI, per germline. The junction had 9 bases not matched to a gene; V was cut back by 6 bases and J by 4 bases. CDR3 sequence: CASSTFSGSAETQYF. DNA of the CDR3: TGTGCCAGCTCCACCTTTAGCGGGAGTGCAGAGACCCAGTACTTC.

This clone has ten or more counts. Here the CDR3 DNA reads TGTGCCAGCAGCTTAGGCGGGGGTCACCGGGAGCTGTTTTTT. Translated: CASSLGGGHRELFF. This rearrangement joins TRBV7-2 to TRBJ2-2; 7 bases map to TRBD2. This CDR3 has 14 residues. Germline CDR1 reads SGHTA; CDR2 reads FQGNSA. Trimming cost V 1 base and J 9 bases; bases outside gene matches: 5. The full variable domain, its missing parts supplied by reference TRBV7-2 and TRBJ2-2, is GAGVSQSPSNKVTEKGKDVELRCDPISGHTALYWYRQSLGQGLEFLIYFQGNSAPDKSGLPSDRFSAERTGGSVSTLTIQRTQQEDSAVYLCASSLGGGHRELFFGEGSRLTVL.

The chain carries TRBV7-3 and TRBJ1-1; 9 bases map to TRBD1. Germline CDR1 reads SGHTA; CDR2 reads FQGTGA. Trimming took 5 bases from V and 2 from J; bases not matched to a gene: 3. This CDR3 region has 14 residues. The CDR3 bases are TGTGCCAGCAGCGAACAGGGGGCAAACACTGAAGCTTTCTTT. It is translated as CASSEQGANTEAFF. Filled out from reference TRBV7-3 and TRBJ1-1, the complete variable domain reads GAGVSQTPSNKVTEKGKYVELRCDPISGHTALYWYRQSLGQGPEFLIYFQGTGAADDSGLPNDRFFAVRPEGSVSTLKIQRTERGDSAVYLCASSEQGANTEAFFGQGTRLTVV.

J is TRBJ1-5 and V is TRBV5-1, with D unclear. Trimming took off 0 bases at V and 4 bases at J, with 5 bases between the two ends. The CDR3 is 13 residues long. Germline values: CDR1 SGHRS, CDR2 YFSETQ. The chain's CDR3 is CASSLAENQPQHF. CDR3 nucleotides: TGCGCCAGCAGCTTGGCCGAGAATCAGCCCCAGCATTTT.

V is TRBV7-2 and J is TRBJ2-1; D might be TRBD1 (5 bases). The CDR3 sequence is 15 residues long. V gave up 5 bases and J gave up 7 bases, with 18 bases separating them. Germline CDR1 and CDR2: SGHTA and FQGNSA. CDR3 in amino acids: CASSLFRTPTNEQFF. In DNA form, the CDR3 reads TGTGCCAGCAGCCTATTCAGGACACCTACGAATGAGCAGTTCTTC.

This CDR3 is CASTEGLSGGGEAFF. The CDR3 nucleotides are TGTGCCAGCACCGAGGGGCTTTCAGGGGGCGGTGAAGCTTTCTTT. This chain connects TRBV2 to TRBJ1-1; TRBD1 agrees at 8 bases. J was trimmed by 7 bases and V by 7 bases; bases with no gene match: 14. This CDR3 is built from 15 residues. Per the germline V gene, CDR1 is SNHLY and CDR2 is FYNNEI.

This clone has more than one count but fewer than ten. The genes are TRBV30 and TRBJ1-3; D is unresolved. CDR3 length: 11 amino acids. Per germline, CDR1 GTSNPN and CDR2 SVGIG (reference sequence). The V end lost 5 bases, the J end lost 2 bases, and 4 bases lay between the germline ends. The chain's CDR3 is CAWGPGNTIYF. In nucleotides, the CDR3 is TGTGCCTGGGGGCCTGGAAACACCATATATTTT.

This chain uses TRBV4-3 with TRBJ2-3; D gene ambiguous. The CDR3 sequence is 11 residues long. Germline values: CDR1 LGHNA, CDR2 YSLEER. V lost 5 bases and J 3 bases, leaving 3 bases between the germline ends. The CDR3 DNA is TGCGCCAGCAGCTCAACAGATACGCAGTATTTT. Its translation: CASSSTDTQYF.

This clone has only a few counts. The rearrangement links TRBV5-8 to TRBJ2-5, with TRBD1 as a possible D gene (6 bases). The V gene's germline CDR1 is SGHTS and CDR2 YDEGEE. Trimming left V 0 bases short and J 1 base short, with 7 bases between. This CDR3 contains 14 residues. The CDR3 sequence: CASSLDRAQETQYF. The CDR3 DNA reads TGTGCCAGCAGCTTGGACAGGGCCCAAGAGACCCAGTACTTC. Filled out from reference TRBV5-8 and TRBJ2-5, the complete variable domain reads EAGVTQSPTHLIKTRGQQATLRCSPISGHTSVYWYQQALGLGLQFLLWYDEGEERNRGNFPPRFSGRQFPNYSSELNVNALELEDSALYLCASSLDRAQETQYFGPGTRLLVL.

This clone was recorded a few times. The chain couples TRBV5-5 to TRBJ1-6; the D is unclear. Germline-derived CDR1 and CDR2 are SGHKS and YYEKEE (reference sequence). Trimming left V 0 bases short and J 7 bases short, with 5 bases between. The CDR3 spans 13 residues. CDR3 loop: CASSLDGNSPLHF. As DNA, the CDR3 is TGTGCCAGCAGCTTGGACGGGAATTCACCCCTCCACTTT.

The J gene is TRBJ1-2, the V gene TRBV18; maybe TRBD1 (6 bases). This CDR3 is built from 13 residues. Germline values: CDR1 KGHSH, CDR2 LQKENI. Deletions cut 1 base from V and 6 bases from J, with 9 bases between. CDR3 nucleotide sequence: TGTGCCAGCTCACCACGAGGGGGTGATGGCTACACCTTC. It is translated as CASSPRGGDGYTF.

This clone was observed a handful of times. V and J are TRBV7-2 and TRBJ2-7, with TRBD2 identical over 9 bases. The V and J ends lost 4 bases and 6 bases, in that order; junction bases with no gene match: 10. The CDR3 has 15 amino acids. Germline lookup yields CDR1 SGHTA and CDR2 FQGNSA. The DNA of the CDR3 is TGTGCCAGCAGCTCGATGGGGGGACTAGCAGTCGAGCAGTACTTC. Translated, it gives CASSSMGGLAVEQYF. The full variable domain, rest sourced from reference TRBV7-2 and TRBJ2-7, is GAGVSQSPSNKVTEKGKDVELRCDPISGHTALYWYRQSLGQGLEFLIYFQGNSAPDKSGLPSDRFSAERTGGSVSTLTIQRTQQEDSAVYLCASSSMGGLAVEQYFGPGTRLTVT.

This clone was recorded a few times. The genes are TRBV7-2 and TRBJ1-6, with D tentatively TRBD1 (6 bases). CDR1 is SGHTA, CDR2 FQGNSA, per germline. V lost 0 bases to trimming and J lost 9 bases, with 9 bases between them. The CDR3 length is 14 residues. For the CDR3, the DNA is TGTGCCAGCAGCTTAGCTCAGGGGAGTTCACCCCTCCACTTT. Translating it yields CASSLAQGSSPLHF.

This clone has only a few counts. The rearrangement uses TRBV28 and TRBJ2-7, with D perhaps matching TRBD2 (5 bases). CDR3 size: 15 residues. Germline CDR1 is MDHEN and CDR2 is SYDVKM. Trimming removed 6 bases from V and 1 base from J, with 16 bases in between. The CDR3 DNA follows: TGTGCCAGCAGCGGGATGGGCCTTACGTCCTACGAGCAGTACTTC. This translates into CASSGMGLTSYEQYF.

This clone was observed a handful of times. This chain joins TRBV19 and TRBJ2-3; D remains ambiguous. There are 15 residues in the CDR3. Germline CDR1 LNHDA, CDR2 SQIVND (reference sequence). Trimming removed 4 bases at V and 3 bases at J, with 14 bases between. The CDR3 protein is CASSNQDLGTDTQYF. In DNA, the CDR3 is TGTGCCAGTAGTAATCAGGATTTAGGAACAGATACGCAGTATTTT.

The chain carries TRBV25-1 and TRBJ2-5; TRBD1 matches at 7 bases. TRBJ2-7 matches the DNA end more closely, so the J call is doubtful. CDR3 size: 15 residues. Per the germline V gene, CDR1 is MGHDK and CDR2 is SYGVNS. The CDR3 here is CASSSYRGRLGEQYF. The CDR3 DNA reads TGTGCCAGCAGTAGTTACAGGGGCAGACTGGGCGAGCAGTACTTC.

The chain employs TRBV6-6 and TRBJ1-4; TRBD1 matches 8 bases. Germline CDR1 MNHNY, CDR2 SVGAGI (reference sequence). V shed 5 bases and J 3 bases; nucleotides not matched to a gene: 8. The CDR3 has 16 residues. The CDR3 protein is CASSRNTGGSNEKLFF. CDR3 coding DNA: TGTGCCAGCAGTCGGAACACAGGGGGATCTAATGAAAAACTGTTTTTT.

This chain uses TRBV7-9 with TRBJ1-2; 7 bases fit TRBD1. The CDR3 has 14 amino acids. V lost 7 bases, J lost 3 bases, and 8 bases stayed unmatched. Germline assignment: CDR1 SEHNR and CDR2 FQNEAQ (reference sequence). The CDR3 is CASTRQGADYGYTF. The CDR3 DNA reads TGTGCCAGCACAAGACAGGGCGCTGACTATGGCTACACCTTC.

V is TRBV29-1 and J is TRBJ1-1; D is perhaps TRBD1 (6 bases). Germline V gives CDR1 SQVTM, CDR2 ANQGSEA. Deletions cut 5 bases from V and 8 bases from J, with 18 bases between. The CDR3 contains 13 residues. The CDR3 DNA follows: TGCAGCGTTCCTAAACCCAGGGGCCTCGAAGCTTTCTTT. Translation gives CSVPKPRGLEAFF.

V is TRBV2 and J is TRBJ2-1; 10 nucleotides agree with TRBD2. The CDR3 consists of 16 residues. The junction had 14 bases not matched to a gene; V was cut back by 7 bases and J by 8 bases. CDR1 and CDR2 (germline): SNHLY, FYNNEI. CDR3 DNA: TGTGCCAGCAATGGGGCCGGACAGCGGGGGGGCGATGAGCAGTTCTTC. This encodes CASNGAGQRGGDEQFF.

This clone has a handful of counts. This chain uses TRBV28 with TRBJ1-4, with D maybe TRBD1 (5 bases). The CDR3 is 15 amino acids. The V gene's germline CDR1 is MDHEN and CDR2 SYDVKM. V gave up 4 bases and J gave up 8 bases, with 17 bases separating them. The CDR3 region is CASSSAGPAEEKLFF. DNA of the CDR3: TGTGCCAGCAGTTCGGCGGGGCCCGCTGAGGAAAAACTGTTTTTT.

The chain couples TRBV7-2 to TRBJ1-1; tentatively, D is TRBD1 (6 bases). The CDR3 sequence is 14 residues long. Trimming pared 7 bases from V and 0 bases from J, leaving 12 bases between. Germline CDR1 is SGHTA and CDR2 is FQGNSA. CDR3 region: CASTPTGLNTEAFF. Written as DNA, the CDR3 is TGTGCCAGCACACCGACAGGCCTGAACACTGAAGCTTTCTTT.

This clone was observed a handful of times. The chain links TRBV6-6 to TRBJ1-1; TRBD1 might be the D (5 bases). Germline values: CDR1 MNHNY, CDR2 SVGAGI (reference sequence). The CDR3 contains 15 residues. V shed 0 bases and J shed 7 bases, with 15 bases lying between them. The CDR3 spells CASSYSPGGTNEAFF. CDR3 DNA sequence: TGTGCCAGCAGTTACTCCCCCGGGGGTACCAATGAAGCTTTCTTT.

The V and J genes are TRBV6-5 and TRBJ2-2; tentative D call: TRBD2 (6 bases). This CDR3 has 13 residues. CDR1 MNHEY and CDR2 SVGAGI come from the germline V gene. Trimming shortened V by 10 bases and J by 8 bases, and 17 bases separated the two germline ends. The CDR3, as DNA: TGTGCCACCCTCACCGGGGGAAGAGGGGAGCTGTTTTTT. This gives the protein CATLTGGRGELFF.

This clone was observed a handful of times. J is TRBJ2-5 and V is TRBV6-6; weak D call: TRBD2 (6 bases). CDR1 is MNHNY, CDR2 SVGAGI, per germline (reference sequence). The length of the CDR3 is 15 residues. The ends were cut back, 7 bases at V and 7 bases at J, with 22 bases in the middle. In nucleotides, the CDR3 is TGTGCCAGCATACCCGGGACTGGTACGTCGAGGACCCAGTACTTC. This encodes CASIPGTGTSRTQYF.

The sample holds a few counts of this clone. This rearrangement joins TRBV30 to TRBJ1-2, with D tentatively TRBD1 (5 bases). Trimming removed 0 bases at V and 8 bases at J, with 10 bases between. The CDR3 has 12 residues. Germline lookup yields CDR1 GTSNPN and CDR2 SVGIG (reference sequence). CDR3 bases: TGTGCCTGGAGTGTAAGGACACGAGGCTACACCTTC. Its protein is CAWSVRTRGYTF.